This TCR beta chain derives from a study of blood T cell repertoires in COVID-19. In the study overall: Acute-phase and convalescent COVID-19 samples originated in the United States, Italy and Spain. In each case, the material was cDNA or gDNA derived from T cells, B-cell-depleted T cells, or PBMCs.

Per the original data handling: Researchers report that nucleated cell counts were estimated from reference gene primer amplification. Profiling relied on immunoSEQ multiplex PCR, and the TCRdb table lists in-frame clones only, not all of them. That table is the source of V, J and clone size, and D and trimming were worked out from the DNA. Altogether a few hundred thousand clones are present, about 80% being singletons, with the ten largest covering approximately 3.2%. V shed 3 bases and J 3 bases; nucleotides not matched to a gene: 1. Germline CDR1 is SGHTA and CDR2 is FQGNSA. The CDR3 spans 13 residues.

Sequenced material: peripheral blood. The TCR originated in a woman of 80 years or more with acute or convalescent COVID-19. The chain joins TRBV7-2 to TRBJ2-5; 7 bases are a match to TRBD2. The CDR3: CASSFRGEETQYF. The CDR3 coding sequence is TGTGCCAGCAGCTTCCGGGGGGAAGAGACCCAGTACTTC. The entire variable domain, with the rest obtained from reference TRBV7-2 and TRBJ2-5, is as follows: GAGVSQSPSNKVTEKGKDVELRCDPISGHTALYWYRQSLGQGLEFLIYFQGNSAPDKSGLPSDRFSAERTGGSVSTLTIQRTQQEDSAVYLCASSFRGEETQYFGPGTRLLVL.